These 30 T cell receptor beta chains were sequenced from one sample in a study of T cells after yellow fever vaccination. TCRdb independently ran MiXCR on the 5' RACE reads; one entry per CDR3 protein. The sample has about 300,000 distinct CDR3 sequences; 8.7% are singletons. This specimen consisted of CD4+ T cells sorted from PBMCs, obtained 5 days after the yellow fever booster vaccination. The receptors stem from a young man who received the YFV17D yellow fever vaccine.

J is TRBJ2-2 and V is TRBV7-2; either TRBD1 or TRBD2 may supply D (6 bases each). Trimming shortened V by 11 bases and J by 7 bases, and 20 bases separated the two germline ends. The germline V gene has CDR1 SGHTA and CDR2 FQGNSA. The CDR3 is 14 residues long. As DNA, the CDR3 is TGTGCCCTGATGGTGGGGGCGGGAAGCGGGGAGCTGTTTTTT. Protein: CALMVGAGSGELFF.

This clonotype was found a few times. The chain employs TRBV2 and TRBJ1-2; D remains ambiguous. Germline V gives CDR1 SNHLY, CDR2 FYNNEI. This CDR3 comprises 12 residues. V was shortened by 1 base and J by 7 bases, with 7 bases between the two germline ends. The DNA of the CDR3 is TGTGCCAGCAGTGAAGTATTGACTGGCTACACCTTC. As protein: CASSEVLTGYTF.

This clonotype was observed a handful of times. This chain connects TRBV7-3 to TRBJ2-3; 11 nucleotides align to TRBD2. Trimming at V came to 2 bases and at J to 4 bases, leaving 8 bases not matched to a gene. CDR3 length: 17 amino acids. CDR1 is SGHTA and CDR2 is FQGTGA in the germline V gene. The DNA for the CDR3 is TGTGCCAGCAGCTTACAAGCTAGCGGGGGGATGTCAGATACGCAGTATTTT. Protein product: CASSLQASGGMSDTQYF.

This chain uses TRBV7-8 with TRBJ2-2; D remains unclear. The V gene lost 5 bases and the J gene lost 8 bases, with 9 bases spanning the gap. The CDR3 runs 12 residues. Germline V gene sequence: CDR1 SGHVS, CDR2 FQNEAQ. CDR3 DNA sequence: TGTGCCAGCAGCCCAATTGGGGGGGAGCTGTTTTTT. Protein product: CASSPIGGELFF.

The gene calls are TRBV6-6 and TRBJ2-3; no clear D. The germline CDR1 and CDR2 sequences are MNHNY and SVGAGI (reference sequence). The CDR3 is made up of 14 amino acids. Deletions cut 4 bases from V and 3 bases from J, with 11 bases between. The CDR3 region is CASSFPSRTDTQYF. The CDR3 DNA follows: TGTGCCAGCAGTTTCCCCTCGAGGACAGATACGCAGTATTTT.

The chain couples TRBV5-1 to TRBJ1-2; the D gene is possibly TRBD1 (5 bases). The CDR3 consists of 14 residues. Germline assignment: CDR1 SGHRS and CDR2 YFSETQ. Trimming took off 3 bases at V and 0 bases at J, with 9 bases between the two ends. The DNA for the CDR3 is TGCGCCAGCAGCTCGGGGGGGACTAACTATGGCTACACCTTC. Its translation: CASSSGGTNYGYTF.

The chain is built from TRBV6-2 or TRBV6-3 and TRBJ2-2, with D perhaps TRBD1 (6 bases). This CDR3 has 11 residues. Germline CDR1 reads MNHEY; CDR2 reads SVGEGT. Trimming took off 5 bases at V and 8 bases at J, with 6 bases between the two ends. The CDR3 sequence is CASSQGGELFF. The CDR3 bases are TGTGCCAGCAGTCAGGGGGGGGAGCTGTTTTTT.

This clonotype was seen at least ten times. The genes are TRBV6-5 and TRBJ1-2; tentative D call: TRBD1 (6 bases). This CDR3 spans 14 amino acids. CDR1 is MNHEY, CDR2 SVGAGI, per germline. Deletions cut 6 bases from V and 5 bases from J, with 16 bases between. CDR3 coding DNA: TGTGCCAGCAGGTCCGGGACACGGGCGTATGGCTACACCTTC. Protein sequence: CASRSGTRAYGYTF.

The chain carries TRBV18 and TRBJ1-1, with 7 bases identical to TRBD1. Looked up from germline, CDR1 is KGHSH and CDR2 is LQKENI. The CDR3 consists of 14 residues. The V segment lost 2 bases and the J segment 5 bases; nucleotides outside the gene matches: 5. Written as DNA, the CDR3 is TGTGCCAGCTCACCAACCGGGACAGATACTGAAGCTTTCTTT. Translation gives CASSPTGTDTEAFF. Together with reference TRBV18 and TRBJ1-1, the CDR3 gives the full variable domain: NAGVMQNPRHLVRRRGQEARLRCSPMKGHSHVYWYRQLPEEGLKFMVYLQKENIIDESGMPKERFSAEFPKEGPSILRIQQVVRGDSAAYFCASSPTGTDTEAFFGQGTRLTVV.

This clonotype has just a few counts. The chain carries TRBV5-1 and TRBJ2-5, with a possible D match to TRBD2 (6 bases). Germline CDR1 reads SGHRS; CDR2 reads YFSETQ. This CDR3 contains 11 residues. V was cut by 7 bases and J by 3 bases, with 7 bases left in between. The CDR3 region is CASGEEETQYF. The CDR3 DNA reads as TGCGCCAGCGGGGAGGAAGAGACCCAGTACTTC.

The V gene is TRBV12-3 or TRBV12-4, the J gene TRBJ1-5; D unresolved. This CDR3 has 15 amino acids. Between the trimmed V and J ends, which lost 2 bases and 0 bases, there was a span of 8 bases. CDR3 sequence reads: CASSLRGISNQPQHF. For the CDR3, the DNA is TGTGCCAGCAGTTTACGGGGTATTAGCAATCAGCCCCAGCATTTT.

This clonotype was detected only a few times. The gene calls are TRBV5-4 and TRBJ2-2; 10 bases are shared with TRBD2. This CDR3 is built from 17 residues. The V gene end was trimmed by 1 base and the J gene end by 7 bases; junction bases not matched to a gene: 10. Looked up from germline, CDR1 is SGHNT and CDR2 is YYREEE (reference sequence). The CDR3 here is CASSLPASGGYGGELFF. CDR3 sequence (DNA): TGTGCCAGCAGCTTGCCTGCTAGCGGGGGATATGGCGGGGAGCTGTTTTTT.

This chain uses TRBV4-3 with TRBJ2-1; D is unresolved. The germline V gene encodes CDR1 LGHNA and CDR2 YSLEER. The CDR3 has 16 residues. Trimming left V 1 base short and J 0 bases short, with 10 bases between. The CDR3 reads CASSQVGRSSYNEQFF. The CDR3 DNA follows: TGCGCCAGCAGCCAAGTCGGCAGAAGCTCCTACAATGAGCAGTTCTTC.

The chain joins TRBV12-3 or TRBV12-4 to TRBJ2-7, with D perhaps matching TRBD1 (6 bases). The CDR3 extends over 13 amino acids. V was cut by 5 bases and J by 3 bases, with 11 bases left in between. The DNA of the CDR3 is TGTGCCAGCAGTGAACAGGGTTTCTACGAGCAGTACTTC. Protein: CASSEQGFYEQYF.

The genes are TRBV28 and TRBJ1-1, with D uncertain. Germline CDR1 reads MDHEN; CDR2 reads SYDVKM. The CDR3 extends over 12 amino acids. Trimming took 5 bases from V and 7 from J, leaving 11 bases between them. The CDR3 spells CASSVRANEAFF. The CDR3 DNA follows: TGTGCCAGCAGTGTGCGGGCCAATGAAGCTTTCTTT. The entire variable domain, with the rest obtained from reference TRBV28 and TRBJ1-1, is as follows: DVKVTQSSRYLVKRTGEKVFLECVQDMDHENMFWYRQDPGLGLRLIYFSYDVKMKEKGDIPEGYSVSREKKERFSLILESASTNQTSMYLCASSVRANEAFFGQGTRLTVV.

This clonotype has a count of ten or more. The chain joins TRBV5-1 to TRBJ1-2; weak D call: TRBD1 (5 bases). The CDR3 sequence is 14 residues long. Germline CDR1 reads SGHRS; CDR2 reads YFSETQ. V lost 4 bases and J lost 4, with 14 bases in between. This CDR3 is CASSARDASYGYTF. In nucleotides, the CDR3 is TGCGCCAGCAGCGCGCGGGACGCTAGCTATGGCTACACCTTC.

This sequence joins TRBV30 and TRBJ2-5, with no clear D. This CDR3 region has 13 residues. The ends were cut back, 0 bases at V and 1 base at J, with 6 bases in the middle. Looked up from germline, CDR1 is GTSNPN and CDR2 is SVGIG (reference sequence). The CDR3 nucleotides are TGTGCCTGGAGTGTAAACAGCCAAGAGACCCAGTACTTC. Residues: CAWSVNSQETQYF.

This clonotype has a handful of counts. The chain carries TRBV15 and TRBJ1-5, with 7 nucleotides matching TRBD1. Germline V gene sequence: CDR1 LNHNV, CDR2 YYDKDF (reference sequence). V was clipped by 4 bases and J by 8 bases; unmatched bases: 8. CDR3 length: 14 residues. The CDR3 sequence: CATSKGKGAEPQHF. In DNA, the CDR3 is TGTGCCACCAGCAAAGGGAAGGGGGCTGAGCCCCAGCATTTT.

This clonotype has a count of ten or more. The chain's CDR3 is CASSSGPPRDTEAFF. The CDR3 bases are TGCGCCAGCAGCTCGGGACCCCCACGGGACACTGAAGCTTTCTTT. V usage is TRBV5-1 and J usage is TRBJ1-1; D is possibly TRBD1 (5 bases). Germline loops: CDR1 SGHRS, CDR2 YFSETQ. The CDR3 spans 15 residues. Deletions cut 3 bases from V and 3 bases from J, with 15 bases between. Combining the CDR3 with reference TRBV5-1 and TRBJ1-1 gives the whole variable domain KAGVTQTPRYLIKTRGQQVTLSCSPISGHRSVSWYQQTPGQGLQFLFEYFSETQRNKGNFPGRFSGRQFSNSRSEMNVSTLELGDSALYLCASSSGPPRDTEAFFGQGTRLTVV.

The genes are TRBV4-1 and TRBJ2-1; TRBD1 aligns across 11 bases. The CDR3 length is 15 residues. V gave up 4 bases and J gave up 5 bases; unmatched junction bases: 4. Germline V gene data show CDR1 as MGHRA and CDR2 as YSYEKL. Here the CDR3 DNA reads TGCGCCAGCAGCCGGGGACAGGGGGTCAACAATGAGCAGTTCTTC. This gives the protein CASSRGQGVNNEQFF.

The chain couples TRBV6-1 to TRBJ2-2; D is ambiguous. The germline CDR1 and CDR2 sequences are MNHNS and SASEGT. Trimming took off 7 bases at V and 6 bases at J, with 15 bases between the two ends. This CDR3 has 14 amino acids. This chain's CDR3 is CASIGYLSSGELFF. The CDR3 coding sequence is TGTGCCAGCATCGGCTACCTCTCGTCCGGGGAGCTGTTTTTT.

This clonotype was seen a handful of times. The V gene is TRBV24-1, the J gene TRBJ2-2, with 8 bases lining up with TRBD2. V shed 2 bases, J shed 5 bases, and the junction held 9 bases outside the gene matches. CDR3 length equals 17 residues. CDR1 is KGHDR, CDR2 SFDVKD, per germline. The CDR3: CATSDSSRGADTGELFF. Here the CDR3 DNA reads TGTGCCACCAGTGATTCGTCGCGGGGGGCCGATACCGGGGAGCTGTTTTTT.

This clonotype was recorded at least ten times. V and J are TRBV7-2 and TRBJ1-2; D remains ambiguous. The V and J ends lost 5 bases and 2 bases respectively, with 12 bases between them. CDR1 and CDR2 from the germline V gene are SGHTA and FQGNSA. The CDR3 runs 14 residues. CDR3 amino acids: CASSRLPSNYGYTF. The CDR3 region has the DNA TGTGCCAGCAGCCGGCTCCCGTCCAACTATGGCTACACCTTC.

Many counts were recorded for this clonotype. The V gene is TRBV5-1, the J gene TRBJ2-7; no firm D call. This CDR3 spans 12 amino acids. Germline V gene data show CDR1 as SGHRS and CDR2 as YFSETQ. Trimming shortened V by 6 bases and J by 6 bases, and 13 bases separated the two germline ends. The CDR3 loop is CASNNGPSEQYF. The CDR3, as DNA: TGCGCCAGCAACAACGGCCCAAGCGAGCAGTACTTC.

Only a few counts were recorded for this clonotype. The chain is built from TRBV20-1 and TRBJ2-7; D is ambiguous. CDR3 size: 13 residues. The germline V gene has CDR1 DFQATT and CDR2 SNEGSKA (reference sequence). V dropped 6 bases and J dropped 0 bases, with 12 bases sitting between them. CDR3 sequence (DNA): TGCAGTGCGCCGACTGTTAGCTCCTACGAGCAGTACTTC. It codes for CSAPTVSSYEQYF.

This clonotype was counted between two and nine times. The chain is built from TRBV18 and TRBJ2-1; D possibly corresponds to TRBD1 (5 bases). Per germline, CDR1 KGHSH and CDR2 LQKENI. Trimming pared 3 bases from V and 5 bases from J, leaving 11 bases between. This CDR3 has 14 amino acids. CDR3 region: CASSPQGVNNEQFF. CDR3 coding DNA: TGTGCCAGCTCACCGCAAGGGGTGAACAATGAGCAGTTCTTC.

This clonotype was detected ten times or more. The chain links TRBV27 to TRBJ1-6; perhaps TRBD1 as D (6 bases). Trimming cost V 5 bases and J 6 bases, with 14 bases left between them. The CDR3 has 15 residues. Germline V gives CDR1 MNHEY, CDR2 SMNVEV (reference sequence). DNA of the CDR3: TGTGCCAGCAGTCGACAGGCTACTGCTAATTCACCCCTCCACTTT. This sequence encodes CASSRQATANSPLHF.

Ten or more counts support this clonotype. The rearrangement uses TRBV5-1 and TRBJ2-1; no clear D gene. Germline CDR1 reads SGHRS; CDR2 reads YFSETQ. There are 15 residues in the CDR3. V gave up 4 bases and J gave up 2 bases, with 13 bases separating them. Here the CDR3 reads CASSPAEIPYNEQFF. The CDR3 DNA follows: TGCGCCAGCAGCCCGGCGGAGATCCCCTACAATGAGCAGTTCTTC.

In this sample, this clonotype turned up many times. The V and J genes are TRBV3-1 and TRBJ2-1; D is unclear. This CDR3 is 11 amino acids long. Trimming pared 7 bases from V and 5 bases from J, leaving 6 bases between. Germline assignment: CDR1 LGHDT and CDR2 YNNKEL (reference sequence). The CDR3 loop is CASTLNNEQFF. CDR3 coding DNA: TGTGCCAGCACCTTGAACAATGAGCAGTTCTTC.

The chain recombines TRBV5-1 with TRBJ1-4, with D unclear. CDR3 length equals 13 residues. CDR1 SGHRS and CDR2 YFSETQ come from the germline V gene. V was pared by 0 bases and J by 8 bases, with 8 bases between. CDR3 sequence (DNA): TGCGCCAGCAGCTTGGATCATCAGGAAAAACTGTTTTTT. Translation gives CASSLDHQEKLFF.